These 22 T cell receptor beta chains were all obtained from the same sample, sequenced in a study of shared clonotypes between healthy human individuals. Profiled with immunoSEQ multiplex PCR; TCRdb holds only in-frame clones, not every one. The sample holds around 100,000 clones, less than 80% seen once. The sequencing input was memory CD8+ T cells sorted from blood. Described subset: CD45RO+ cells pooled with CCR7-negative TemRA cells. The receptors were gathered from a woman under 40 in good health.

This chain joins TRBV19 and TRBJ1-4; no definite D call. V was shortened by 7 bases and J by 6 bases, with 15 bases between the two germline ends. The CDR3 totals 14 residues. Germline CDR1 LNHDA, CDR2 SQIVND (reference sequence). This CDR3 reads CASTLSSYDEKLFF. Written as DNA, the CDR3 is TGTGCCAGTACCTTATCATCATACGATGAAAAACTGTTTTTT.

V gene TRBV28 combines with J gene TRBJ1-5; TRBD1 is a possible D gene (5 bases). This CDR3 spans 15 amino acids. Germline CDR1 MDHEN, CDR2 SYDVKM. Trimming shortened V by 5 bases and J by 2 bases, and 13 bases separated the two germline ends. CDR3 sequence reads: CASSPNGARNQPQHF. Here the CDR3 DNA reads TGTGCCAGCAGTCCTAATGGGGCCCGCAATCAGCCCCAGCATTTT.

This rearrangement joins TRBV12-5 to TRBJ2-7; D not resolved. V lost 0 bases to trimming and J lost 0 bases, with 12 bases between them. This CDR3 is built from 16 residues. CDR1 is LGHNT and CDR2 is FRNRAP in the germline V gene. The CDR3 here is CASGLVILNYSYEQYF. CDR3 sequence (DNA): TGTGCTAGTGGTTTGGTAATACTCAACTACTCCTACGAGCAGTACTTC.

The chain couples TRBV28 to TRBJ2-7, with D unresolved. The CDR3 sequence is 14 residues long. Trimming pared 4 bases from V and 0 bases from J, leaving 10 bases between. CDR1 is MDHEN and CDR2 is SYDVKM in the germline V gene. CDR3 in DNA: TGTGCCAGCAGTTACCGGGCCCTCTCCTACGAGCAGTACTTC. This encodes CASSYRALSYEQYF.

This clone occurred many times. This chain uses TRBV9 with TRBJ2-6, with TRBD1 as a possible D gene (5 bases). The CDR3 spans 15 residues. CDR1 is SGDLS, CDR2 YYNGEE, per germline. The V gene lost 4 bases and the J gene lost 1 base, with 9 bases spanning the gap. This CDR3 is CASSPQGSGANVLTF. The CDR3 DNA reads TGTGCCAGCAGCCCTCAGGGTTCTGGGGCCAACGTCCTGACTTTC.

This clone was seen many times. V usage is TRBV7-9 and J usage is TRBJ2-7, with 14 positions matching TRBD2. The CDR3 is 18 amino acids. The germline V gene encodes CDR1 SEHNR and CDR2 FQNEAQ (reference sequence). Trimming at V came to 4 bases and at J to 4 bases, leaving 12 bases not matched to a gene. CDR3 coding DNA: TGTGCCAGCAGCTCCCGGAGACTAGCGGGAGGGCCTGGGTACGAGCAGTACTTC. Its protein product is CASSSRRLAGGPGYEQYF.

The genes are TRBV19 and TRBJ2-3; a weak D match, TRBD1 (6 bases). V was shortened by 6 bases and J by 0 bases, with 13 bases between the two germline ends. The CDR3 has 15 amino acids. The germline V gene encodes CDR1 LNHDA and CDR2 SQIVND (reference sequence). The CDR3 DNA reads TGTGCCAGTAGCCCCGACAGGTCTAGCACAGATACGCAGTATTTT. This sequence encodes CASSPDRSSTDTQYF.

The chain has TRBV10-3 and TRBJ2-7, with D hard to call. The CDR3 runs to 13 residues. CDR1 and CDR2 from the germline V gene are ENHRY and SYGVKD. The V end lost 11 bases, the J end lost 1 base, and 15 bases lay between the germline ends. The CDR3 region has the DNA TGTGCCCTCAAGGGCAGTTTTTCCTACGAGCAGTACTTC. Encoded protein: CALKGSFSYEQYF.

The chain combines TRBV5-1 with TRBJ2-1, with a possible D match to TRBD2 (6 bases). Germline CDR1 reads SGHRS; CDR2 reads YFSETQ. The CDR3 is made up of 15 amino acids. V shed 4 bases and J shed 1 base, with 12 bases lying between them. The CDR3 loop reads CASSVSGISYNEQFF. As DNA, the CDR3 is TGCGCCAGCAGCGTTAGCGGAATATCCTACAATGAGCAGTTCTTC.

The rearrangement joins TRBV7-2 to TRBJ2-1, with a weak D call TRBD2 (5 bases). The ends were cut back, 1 base at V and 3 bases at J, with 13 bases in the middle. CDR1 and CDR2 from the germline V gene are SGHTA and FQGNSA. The CDR3 runs 16 residues. The CDR3 loop is CASSLGERAGYNEQFF. CDR3 in DNA: TGTGCCAGCAGCTTAGGGGAGAGGGCGGGCTACAATGAGCAGTTCTTC.

Concerning this clone: A read error is the likely source, as a far larger clone sits one nucleotide away. Other DNA variants within this sample encode the same CDR3. This sequence joins TRBV29-1 and TRBJ1-5, with D perhaps matching TRBD1 (6 bases). The CDR3 spans 13 residues. Germline assignment: CDR1 SQVTM and CDR2 ANQGSEA. V dropped 5 bases and J dropped 7 bases, with 15 bases sitting between them. CDR3 sequence (DNA): TGCAGCGTTCAAGGGGGGGCCAACCAGCCCCAGCATTTT. Protein: CSVQGGANQPQHF.

The rearrangement uses TRBV19 and TRBJ1-1; 10 bases are shared with TRBD1. From germline, CDR1 is LNHDA and CDR2 SQIVND (reference sequence). The V and J ends lost 5 bases and 4 bases, in that order; junction bases with no gene match: 10. The CDR3 consists of 16 residues. Written as DNA, the CDR3 is TGTGCCAGTAGTCCTCGGACAGGGGGGGGAGTCACTGAAGCTTTCTTT. This encodes CASSPRTGGGVTEAFF.

The chain links TRBV6-1 to TRBJ2-2; tentative D call: TRBD2 (5 bases). The V gene lost 1 base and the J gene lost 6 bases, with 9 bases spanning the gap. This CDR3 spans 14 amino acids. Germline-derived CDR1 and CDR2 are MNHNS and SASEGT. The CDR3: CASSEGAEPGELFF. Here the CDR3 DNA reads TGTGCCAGCAGTGAAGGAGCGGAACCCGGGGAGCTGTTTTTT.

This clone was recorded many times. This rearrangement joins TRBV5-1 to TRBJ2-3, with a weak D call TRBD1 (5 bases). This CDR3 has 16 amino acids. Trimming left V 2 bases short and J 0 bases short, with 13 bases between. Germline V gene sequence: CDR1 SGHRS, CDR2 YFSETQ. CDR3: CASSLRTHSSTDTQYF. Written as DNA, the CDR3 is TGCGCCAGCAGCTTACGGACACATTCTAGCACAGATACGCAGTATTTT.

V usage is TRBV29-1 and J usage is TRBJ2-7, with D possibly matching TRBD1 (5 bases). V was shortened by 0 bases and J by 1 base, with 13 bases between the two germline ends. The length of the CDR3 is 15 residues. Germline V gene data show CDR1 as SQVTM and CDR2 as ANQGSEA. CDR3 sequence reads: CSVEDLSDRSYEQYF. Here the CDR3 DNA reads TGCAGCGTTGAAGATCTCAGCGACAGATCCTACGAGCAGTACTTC.

This chain joins TRBV9 and TRBJ2-5; 10 bases are a match to TRBD2. V was clipped by 3 bases and J by 0 bases; unmatched bases: 5. This CDR3 has 16 amino acids. Germline CDR1 and CDR2: SGDLS and YYNGEE. In DNA, the CDR3 is TGTGCCAGCAGCGCGGGGACTAGCGCGTACCAAGAGACCCAGTACTTC. It yields the protein CASSAGTSAYQETQYF. Full variable domain (missing parts from reference TRBV9 and TRBJ2-5): DSGVTQTPKHLITATGQRVTLRCSPRSGDLSVYWYQQSLDQGLQFLIQYYNGEERAKGNILERFSAQQFPDLHSELNLSSLELGDSALYFCASSAGTSAYQETQYFGPGTRLLVL.

This chain links TRBV27 with TRBJ2-7; D is undetermined. The length of the CDR3 is 13 residues. CDR1 is MNHEY, CDR2 SMNVEV, per germline (reference sequence). V was pared by 6 bases and J by 4 bases, with 13 bases between. Here the CDR3 reads CASSPWTEYEQYF. The CDR3 DNA follows: TGTGCCAGCAGCCCCTGGACCGAGTACGAGCAGTACTTC.

The rearrangement joins TRBV29-1 to TRBJ1-4; D unclear. Germline V gene lookup returns CDR1 SQVTM and CDR2 ANQGSEA. The germline V and J ends were trimmed by 6 bases and 3 bases, with 14 bases remaining between them. The CDR3 has 14 amino acids. CDR3 nucleotide sequence: TGCAGCGTCGCCCGGAGGACTTCTAATGAAAAACTGTTTTTT. This translates into CSVARRTSNEKLFF. Full variable domain (rest looked up from reference TRBV29-1 and TRBJ1-4): SAVISQKPSRDICQRGTSLTIQCQVDSQVTMMFWYRQQPGQSLTLIATANQGSEATYESGFVIDKFPISRPNLTFSTLTVSNMSPEDSSIYLCSVARRTSNEKLFFGSGTQLSVL.

This clone is medium-sized. Other DNA sequences within the sample encode an identical CDR3. The chain is built from TRBV7-6 and TRBJ2-5; D gene unclear. Between the trimmed V and J ends, which lost 2 bases and 7 bases, there was a span of 5 bases. This CDR3 region has 11 residues. Germline V CDR1 and CDR2: SGHVS, FNYEAQ. Here the CDR3 reads CASSLFGTQYF. CDR3 nucleotide sequence: TGTGCCAGCAGCTTATTCGGGACCCAGTACTTC.

The rearrangement joins TRBV25-1 to TRBJ2-5; TRBD1 is a possible D gene (5 bases). This CDR3 comprises 14 residues. Germline assignment: CDR1 MGHDK and CDR2 SYGVNS. V was clipped by 2 bases and J by 3 bases, with 10 bases between them. This chain's CDR3 is CASSEKGMEETQYF. The CDR3 DNA is TGTGCCAGCAGTGAAAAGGGGATGGAAGAGACCCAGTACTTC.

Turning to this clone: With only one base between it and a far larger clone, this is likely a read error. This chain joins TRBV25-1 and TRBJ2-2; possible D gene TRBD1, 6 bases. CDR1 MGHDK and CDR2 SYGVNS come from the germline V gene. The CDR3 covers 16 residues. The chain's CDR3 is CASSESGTGNTGKLFF. The CDR3 coding sequence is TGTGCCAGCAGTGAATCGGGAACAGGGAACACCGGGAAGCTGTTTTTT.

The chain employs TRBV5-4 and TRBJ2-7, with 11 bases matching TRBD1. CDR1 is SGHNT and CDR2 is YYREEE in the germline V gene (reference sequence). The CDR3 length is 14 residues. V dropped 4 bases and J dropped 2; count of bases not matched to a gene: 2. The CDR3 is CASSRGQGAYEQYF. As DNA, the CDR3 is TGTGCCAGCAGCAGGGGACAGGGGGCCTACGAGCAGTACTTC.